This TCR beta chain emerged from a study of OX40 agonist ivuxolimab in advanced cancers. Overall study: A partial response was reached by three patients: one with hepatocellular carcinoma and two with cutaneous melanoma.

Regarding the study as a whole: CD8+ T cells showed, on average, more clonal expansion than CD4+ cells. It was also the case that some nonresponders had low normalized T-cell clonal expansion.

TCRdb's copy holds only in-frame clones and misses some; the assay was immunoSEQ multiplex PCR. This repertoire shows about 45,000 clones, around 93% found once; its top ten account for about 30%. Prior autoimmune disease or systemic immunosuppression barred patients. As for this clone: Its antigen remains unknown.

This material consisted of CD4+ or CD8+ T cells sorted from blood, taken in a trial of the OX40 agonist ivuxolimab. The clonotype comes from an adult with an advanced solid tumor such as melanoma, head and neck, liver or kidney cancer.

Written as DNA, the CDR3 is TGCGCCAGCAGTTACACTTGGGCGGGAACTGGGGCCAACGTCCTGACTTTC. It yields the protein CASSYTWAGTGANVLTF. The J gene is TRBJ2-6, the V gene TRBV5-1; tentatively, D is TRBD2 (6 bases). V lost 5 bases and J lost 2, with 17 bases in between. Looked up from germline, CDR1 is SGHRS and CDR2 is YFSETQ. This CDR3 contains 17 residues.